In its sample, the clone carrying this T cell receptor beta chain was seen many times. The TCR beta CDR3 regions underwent amplification using RNA transcripts as the source. Researchers ran a first-round RT-PCR on the TCR CDR3 using the HTBI primer set. TCRdb re-called the multiplex PCR reads with MiXCR, one entry per CDR3 protein. Of about 400,000 distinct CDR3 sequences in the sample, roughly an eighth are singletons; the top ten hold about 5%. Criteria for exclusion of patients were uncontrolled infection, other autoimmune disease, pregnancy or lactation. Used for diagnoses were clinical symptoms, serum thyroxine and TRAb, thyroid ultrasound and orbital computed tomography. Fresh peripheral blood, 10 ml, was the source of the PBMCs. This entry belongs to a study of T cells in Graves' hyperthyroidism and ophthalmopathy. The sequenced material came from blood. The clonotype originates from a woman in her late teens or twenties with Graves' hyperthyroidism.

CDR3 sequence: CAQRTGLAGIQYF. In DNA, the CDR3 is TGTGCCCAACGCACCGGGCTAGCTGGGATTCAGTACTTC. The V call is TRBV2, the J call TRBJ2-4; D possibly corresponds to TRBD2 (5 bases). The CDR3 sequence is 13 residues long. In germline, CDR1 is SNHLY, CDR2 FYNNEI. Deletions cut 11 bases from V and 10 bases from J, with 21 bases between.